A selection of T cell receptor beta chains follows, all from one sample in a study of blood T cell repertoires in COVID-19. This table comes from immunoSEQ multiplex PCR, and its TCRdb copy is limited to in-frame clones, with some not included. The table has 120,000 to 150,000 clones, 80% to 90% seen once. Sequencing was carried out using peripheral blood. These receptors were obtained from a human donor with acute or convalescent COVID-19. The donor label of this sample is uncertain. Both conserved end residues are part of each CDR3. D genes are given only for firm matches. The size of a clone is reported for some rows only, either as once, few or many, or as a class for expanded clones.

DNA,CDR3,V,J,D,size
TGTGCCAGCAGCTTGGCAACAGGGGGCGGTAATGAAAAACTGTTTTTT,CASSLATGGGNEKLFF,TRBV5-4,TRBJ1-4,TRBD1,.
TGTGCCAGCAGCTGGGACAGGGGGCAGTACAATGAGCAGTTCTTC,CASSWDRGQYNEQFF,TRBV5-6,TRBJ2-1,TRBD1,.
TGTGCCACCAGCAGAACGACAGTTGGTCGTGAAAACATTCAGTACTTC,CATSRTTVGRENIQYF,TRBV15,TRBJ2-4,.,few
TGTGCCAGCTCCCGCGGGAGGAACACTGAAGCTTTCTTT,CASSRGRNTEAFF,TRBV18,TRBJ1-1,.,few
TGTGCCAGCAGTTACCCGGGACAGGGACTGGAGACCCAGTACTTC,CASSYPGQGLETQYF,TRBV6-2/TRBV6-3,TRBJ2-5,TRBD1,.
TGTGCCTGGAGTGCTGAATCGGACACTGAAGCTTTCTTT,CAWSAESDTEAFF,TRBV30,TRBJ1-1,.,.
TGTGCCAGCCGATATTCCGAGCAAGAGACCCAGTACTTC,CASRYSEQETQYF,TRBV2,TRBJ2-5,.,.
TGCGCCAGCAGCCAAGATAGAAGAGGGACAGGCTCCTATGGCTACACCTTC,CASSQDRRGTGSYGYTF,TRBV4-1,TRBJ1-2,TRBD1,.
TGTGCCAGCAGCCCTGGGGCTAGCGGATCCACAGATACGCAGTATTTT,CASSPGASGSTDTQYF,TRBV7-9,TRBJ2-3,TRBD2,.
TGTGCCAGCAGCTTAACTGTCTTTCAGCCCCAGCATTTT,CASSLTVFQPQHF,TRBV7-2,TRBJ1-5,.,.